One sample yielded the 13 T cell receptor beta chains listed below, sequenced in a study of identical twins. TCRdb used MiXCR to reprocess the 5' RACE reads, holding one entry per CDR3 protein. The sample holds under 900,000 distinct CDR3 sequences; 15% to 20% are singletons and the top ten take approximately 14%. The same sample was also studied in work on T cells expressing NK-cell markers.

The sequenced sample was PBMCs. These receptors all come from a woman aged 18 to 35 in good health.

The rearrangement joins TRBV10-3 to TRBJ2-3; D remains unclear. The CDR3 is 14 residues long. CDR1 is ENHRY and CDR2 is SYGVKD in the germline V gene. V shed 4 bases and J shed 3 bases, with 11 bases lying between them. Written as DNA, the CDR3 is TGTGCCATCAGTGCTTCGCGGTTGACAGATACGCAGTATTTT. Amino acid sequence: CAISASRLTDTQYF.

This clonotype appeared a few times. The chain is built from TRBV29-1 and TRBJ2-5; tentative D call: TRBD2 (5 bases). Germline V lookup: CDR1 SQVTM, CDR2 ANQGSEA. The CDR3 spans 13 residues. V gave up 8 bases and J gave up 8 bases, with 21 bases separating them. The CDR3 spells CSPGRRARVTQYF. The CDR3 DNA reads as TGCAGCCCTGGGAGAAGAGCCCGGGTTACCCAGTACTTC.

This clonotype was observed many times. This chain links TRBV12-3 or TRBV12-4 with TRBJ2-1, with 12 bases matching TRBD2. The CDR3 length is 17 residues. V gave up 3 bases and J gave up 5 bases; unmatched junction bases: 8. The DNA for the CDR3 is TGTGCCAGCAGTTTGGGTTGGAGGACTAGCGGGAACAATGAGCAGTTCTTC. This translates into CASSLGWRTSGNNEQFF.

This clonotype was detected only a few times. The chain couples TRBV12-3 or TRBV12-4 to TRBJ2-3; perhaps TRBD2 as D (6 bases). Trimming cost V 6 bases and J 1 base, with 11 bases left between them. The CDR3 length is 14 residues. CDR3 region: CASRKRAGTDTQYF. The CDR3 coding sequence is TGTGCCAGCAGGAAGCGGGCCGGCACAGATACGCAGTATTTT.

This clonotype turned up a few times. The chain combines TRBV9 with TRBJ2-7; D might be TRBD2 (5 bases). Germline loops: CDR1 SGDLS, CDR2 YYNGEE. Between the trimmed V and J ends, which lost 4 bases and 7 bases, there was a span of 18 bases. This CDR3 region has 14 residues. Here the CDR3 DNA reads TGTGCCAGCAGCCCAAGCGGAGGCTCGGGGGAGCAGTACTTC. Amino acids: CASSPSGGSGEQYF. Full variable domain (missing parts from reference TRBV9 and TRBJ2-7): DSGVTQTPKHLITATGQRVTLRCSPRSGDLSVYWYQQSLDQGLQFLIQYYNGEERAKGNILERFSAQQFPDLHSELNLSSLELGDSALYFCASSPSGGSGEQYFGPGTRLTVT.

This sequence joins TRBV12-3 or TRBV12-4 and TRBJ2-1; TRBD2 matches 7 bases. The CDR3 consists of 15 residues. V was pared by 3 bases and J by 6 bases, with 8 bases of the junction left unmatched. CDR3 region: CASSLARTRVNEQFF. The CDR3 DNA reads TGTGCCAGCAGTTTGGCACGGACTAGAGTCAATGAGCAGTTCTTC.

This clonotype was counted many times. The gene calls are TRBV11-2 and TRBJ2-1; TRBD1 matches at 7 bases. V was clipped by 6 bases and J by 0 bases; unmatched bases: 8. Germline CDR1 SGHAT, CDR2 FQNNGV. The length of the CDR3 is 16 residues. CDR3 DNA sequence: TGTGCCAGCAGATCCCACAGGGGTGGCTCCTACAATGAGCAGTTCTTC. It codes for CASRSHRGGSYNEQFF.

This clonotype was found many times. V gene TRBV10-3 combines with J gene TRBJ2-3; D is perhaps TRBD1 (6 bases). The V end lost 1 base, the J end lost 6 bases, and 11 bases lay between the germline ends. The CDR3 sequence is 14 residues long. The germline gives CDR1 ENHRY, CDR2 SYGVKD. CDR3 residues: CAISELQGRDTQYF. The DNA of the CDR3 is TGTGCCATCAGTGAGTTGCAGGGGCGCGATACGCAGTATTTT.

This clonotype was counted a few times. The chain is built from TRBV12-3 or TRBV12-4 and TRBJ1-3, with a possible D match to TRBD1 (5 bases). V was cut by 6 bases and J by 4 bases, with 10 bases left in between. There are 13 residues in the CDR3. CDR3 DNA sequence: TGTGCCAGCAGGGCCGGGGGAGGAAACACCATATATTTT. Residues: CASRAGGGNTIYF.

This clonotype was detected many times. V usage is TRBV12-3 or TRBV12-4 and J usage is TRBJ1-1; D not resolved. V lost 3 bases and J 1 base, leaving 6 bases between the germline ends. This CDR3 has 13 amino acids. The CDR3 nucleotides are TGTGCCAGCAGTTTTGTGAGGAACACTGAAGCTTTCTTT. Residues: CASSFVRNTEAFF.

This clonotype was counted only a few times. Here the CDR3 reads CASSRGQGEKLFF. For the CDR3, the DNA is TGTGCCAGCAGTAGAGGCCAGGGGGAAAAACTGTTTTTT. The chain combines TRBV6-1 with TRBJ1-4; TRBD1 might be the D (6 bases). In germline, CDR1 is MNHNS, CDR2 SASEGT. CDR3 size: 13 residues. V was shortened by 5 bases and J by 8 bases, with 12 bases between the two germline ends.

The V call is TRBV5-1, the J call TRBJ2-2; D is unresolved. Trimming pared 1 base from V and 2 bases from J, leaving 15 bases between. The germline gives CDR1 SGHRS, CDR2 YFSETQ. The CDR3 has 17 amino acids. Here the CDR3 reads CASSLRGPRHNTGELFF. The CDR3 coding sequence is TGCGCCAGCAGCTTGAGAGGACCGAGACACAACACCGGGGAGCTGTTTTTT.

This sequence joins TRBV29-1 and TRBJ2-2, with TRBD1 matching over 8 bases. Germline loops: CDR1 SQVTM, CDR2 ANQGSEA. Germline trimming cut 7 bases from V and 9 bases from J; bases unmatched to any gene: 10. This CDR3 is built from 13 residues. CDR3 region: CSARTGKSRELFF. The CDR3 DNA reads TGCAGCGCCCGGACAGGGAAGTCGAGGGAGCTGTTTTTT.